The 17 T cell receptor beta chains in this list originate from one sample, sequenced in a study of blood T cell repertoires in COVID-19. TCRdb keeps only in-frame clones here, not all; method: immunoSEQ multiplex PCR. The table records around 74,000 clones, 85% to 90% of them present only once. Sequencing was done on a sample of peripheral blood. These receptors all come from a man between 45 and 60 years old with active COVID-19.

The J gene is TRBJ2-1, the V gene TRBV9; D ambiguous. Deletions cut 4 bases from V and 3 bases from J, with 11 bases between. This CDR3 spans 14 amino acids. Germline-derived CDR1 and CDR2 are SGDLS and YYNGEE. The CDR3 reads CASSLLPDYNEQFF. For the CDR3, the DNA is TGTGCCAGCAGCCTCCTACCTGACTACAATGAGCAGTTCTTC.

The chain has TRBV5-1 and TRBJ1-2; no reliable D call. This CDR3 has 15 amino acids. CDR1 and CDR2 from the germline V gene are SGHRS and YFSETQ. Between the trimmed V and J ends, which lost 1 base and 5 bases, there was a span of 15 bases. The CDR3 DNA reads TGCGCCAGCAGCTTGAGCGCTTTAAACCCTTATGGCTACACCTTC. Protein product: CASSLSALNPYGYTF.

This clone showed up just once. Other DNA sequences in this sample translate to the same CDR3. The rearrangement joins TRBV28 to TRBJ2-7; D gene ambiguous. V lost 3 bases and J 3 bases, leaving 3 bases between the germline ends. There are 11 residues in the CDR3. CDR1 is MDHEN and CDR2 is SYDVKM in the germline V gene. CDR3 nucleotide sequence: TGTGCCAGCAGTTTGCGCTACGAGCAGTACTTC. Residues: CASSLRYEQYF. The entire variable domain, with the rest obtained from reference TRBV28 and TRBJ2-7, is as follows: DVKVTQSSRYLVKRTGEKVFLECVQDMDHENMFWYRQDPGLGLRLIYFSYDVKMKEKGDIPEGYSVSREKKERFSLILESASTNQTSMYLCASSLRYEQYFGPGTRLTVT.

This clone has just a few counts. The J gene is TRBJ2-2, the V gene TRBV11-3; no clear D gene. CDR3 length: 13 amino acids. V shed 5 bases and J shed 7 bases, with 11 bases lying between them. Germline V gives CDR1 SGHNT, CDR2 YENEEA. Here the CDR3 reads CASSARRVGELFF. DNA for the CDR3: TGTGCCAGCAGCGCACGACGGGTCGGGGAGCTGTTTTTT. Drawing the rest from reference TRBV11-3 and TRBJ2-2, the complete variable domain is EAGVVQSPRYKIIEKKQPVAFWCNPISGHNTLYWYLQNLGQGPELLIRYENEEAVDDSQLPKDRFSAERLKGVDSTLKIQPAELGDSAVYLCASSARRVGELFFGEGSRLTVL.

This chain connects TRBV5-6 to TRBJ1-4; D remains ambiguous. The V gene lost 1 base and the J gene lost 3 bases, with 13 bases spanning the gap. The germline gives CDR1 SGHDT, CDR2 YYEEEE. This CDR3 contains 16 residues. The CDR3: CASSLSREAANEKLFF. The DNA of the CDR3 is TGTGCCAGCAGCTTGAGTAGGGAGGCTGCTAATGAAAAACTGTTTTTT. The full variable domain, completed using reference TRBV5-6 and TRBJ1-4, is DAGVTQSPTHLIKTRGQQVTLRCSPKSGHDTVSWYQQALGQGPQFIFQYYEEEERQRGNFPDRFSGHQFPNYSSELNVNALLLGDSALYLCASSLSREAANEKLFFGSGTQLSVL.

The chain uses TRBV6-2 or TRBV6-3 and TRBJ1-5; D is uncertain. The germline V gene has CDR1 MNHEY and CDR2 SVGEGT. The germline V and J ends were trimmed by 2 bases and 3 bases, with 8 bases remaining between them. CDR3 size: 14 residues. CDR3 in DNA: TGTGCCAGCAGTTACGGGCAGAACAATCAGCCCCAGCATTTT. Residues: CASSYGQNNQPQHF.

V gene TRBV29-1 combines with J gene TRBJ1-5; D not resolved. CDR3 size: 12 residues. The V end was cut by 4 bases, the J end by 0 bases, with 4 bases between. The V gene's germline CDR1 is SQVTM and CDR2 ANQGSEA. DNA of the CDR3: TGCAGCGTTGGTTATAGCAATCAGCCCCAGCATTTT. Amino acid sequence: CSVGYSNQPQHF.

The chain links TRBV18 to TRBJ1-5; D possibly corresponds to TRBD1 (6 bases). Trimming removed 0 bases at V and 3 bases at J, with 12 bases between. This CDR3 spans 16 amino acids. Germline V CDR1 and CDR2: KGHSH, LQKENI. CDR3 sequence: CASSPPGRGVNQPQHF. Here the CDR3 DNA reads TGTGCCAGCTCACCACCGGGCAGGGGAGTCAATCAGCCCCAGCATTTT.

CDR3 loop: CASSLEGSTDTQYF. The CDR3 DNA reads as TGCGCCAGCAGCTTGGAGGGGAGCACAGATACGCAGTATTTT. The chain uses TRBV5-1 and TRBJ2-3; possibly TRBD1 for D (5 bases). Germline-derived CDR1 and CDR2 are SGHRS and YFSETQ. The V end lost 0 bases, the J end lost 0 bases, and 5 bases lay between the germline ends. The CDR3 spans 14 residues.

The rearrangement uses TRBV28 and TRBJ2-7; D is possibly TRBD2 (7 bases). This CDR3 is built from 15 residues. Trimming took 2 bases from V and 5 from J, leaving 16 bases between them. Germline assignment: CDR1 MDHEN and CDR2 SYDVKM. The CDR3 sequence: CASSLKYGGLHEQYF. The DNA of the CDR3 is TGTGCCAGCAGTTTAAAATACGGGGGGCTGCACGAGCAGTACTTC.

J is TRBJ1-2 and V is TRBV28; TRBD1 might be the D (6 bases). Germline values: CDR1 MDHEN, CDR2 SYDVKM. V lost 2 bases to trimming and J lost 0 bases, with 13 bases between them. This CDR3 contains 16 residues. In DNA form, the CDR3 reads TGTGCCAGCAGTTTAGGCCCCGGGACACCTAACTATGGCTACACCTTC. This codes for CASSLGPGTPNYGYTF.

The CDR3 here is CASMLGADTEAFF. The CDR3 nucleotides read TGTGCCAGCATGTTGGGGGCCGACACTGAAGCTTTCTTT. The V and J genes are TRBV3-1 (or the pseudogene TRBV3-2) and TRBJ1-1, with D perhaps matching TRBD1 (6 bases). Trimming cost V 7 bases and J 3 bases, with 12 bases left between them. This CDR3 is 13 amino acids long. The germline V gene has CDR1 LGHDT and CDR2 YNNKEL (reference sequence).

This chain joins TRBV3-1 (or the pseudogene TRBV3-2) and TRBJ1-6; 7 bases map to TRBD1. The CDR3 extends over 14 amino acids. V was pared by 5 bases and J by 5 bases, with 3 bases of the junction left unmatched. The germline V gene has CDR1 LGHDT and CDR2 YNNKEL (reference sequence). In DNA form, the CDR3 reads TGTGCCAGCAGCTGGGACAGCAATAATTCACCCCTCCACTTT. This translates into CASSWDSNNSPLHF.

The chain joins TRBV28 to TRBJ2-7; D not certain. The CDR3 consists of 14 residues. V lost 6 bases, J lost 2 bases, and 14 bases lay in between. From germline, CDR1 is MDHEN and CDR2 SYDVKM. CDR3 in amino acids: CASSPPVGPYEQYF. The CDR3 bases are TGTGCCAGCAGCCCCCCGGTTGGTCCCTACGAGCAGTACTTC.

This clone was observed a handful of times. This chain links TRBV7-9 with TRBJ1-2; TRBD1 matches 7 bases. Germline V gene data show CDR1 as SEHNR and CDR2 as FQNEAQ (reference sequence). V dropped 5 bases and J dropped 6; count of bases not matched to a gene: 9. The CDR3 contains 14 residues. The CDR3 bases are TGTGCCAGCAGCCACGCCGCAGGGGGAGATGGCTACACCTTC. This gives the protein CASSHAAGGDGYTF.

The rearrangement uses TRBV3-1 (or the pseudogene TRBV3-2) and TRBJ2-4; tentatively, D is TRBD2 (5 bases). Germline CDR1 is LGHDT and CDR2 is YNNKEL (reference sequence). This CDR3 region has 18 residues. Deletions cut 0 bases from V and 0 bases from J, with 15 bases between. In nucleotides, the CDR3 is TGTGCCAGCAGCCAAGACTCTAGCAGAGCACTAGCCAAAAACATTCAGTACTTC. This codes for CASSQDSSRALAKNIQYF.

This clone was found a few times. The gene calls are TRBV4-1 and TRBJ2-7, with D perhaps matching TRBD1 (5 bases). The CDR3 runs to 13 residues. The V and J ends lost 3 bases and 4 bases respectively, with 10 bases between them. CDR1 is MGHRA, CDR2 YSYEKL, per germline. CDR3 sequence: CASSHDSGYEQYF. CDR3 DNA sequence: TGCGCCAGCAGCCACGACTCAGGGTACGAGCAGTACTTC.